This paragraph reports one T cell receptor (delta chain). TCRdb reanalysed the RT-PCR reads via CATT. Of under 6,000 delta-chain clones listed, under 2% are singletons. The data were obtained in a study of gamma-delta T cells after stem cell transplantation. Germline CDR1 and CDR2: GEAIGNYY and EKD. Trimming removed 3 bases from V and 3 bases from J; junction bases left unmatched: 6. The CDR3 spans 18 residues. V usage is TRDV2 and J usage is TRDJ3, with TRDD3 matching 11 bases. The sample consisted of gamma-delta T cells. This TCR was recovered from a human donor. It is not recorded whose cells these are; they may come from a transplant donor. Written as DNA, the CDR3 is TGTGCCTGTGACGGACTGGGGGATATTAGCTGGGACACCCGACAGATGTTTTTC. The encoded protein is CACDGLGDISWDTRQMFF.